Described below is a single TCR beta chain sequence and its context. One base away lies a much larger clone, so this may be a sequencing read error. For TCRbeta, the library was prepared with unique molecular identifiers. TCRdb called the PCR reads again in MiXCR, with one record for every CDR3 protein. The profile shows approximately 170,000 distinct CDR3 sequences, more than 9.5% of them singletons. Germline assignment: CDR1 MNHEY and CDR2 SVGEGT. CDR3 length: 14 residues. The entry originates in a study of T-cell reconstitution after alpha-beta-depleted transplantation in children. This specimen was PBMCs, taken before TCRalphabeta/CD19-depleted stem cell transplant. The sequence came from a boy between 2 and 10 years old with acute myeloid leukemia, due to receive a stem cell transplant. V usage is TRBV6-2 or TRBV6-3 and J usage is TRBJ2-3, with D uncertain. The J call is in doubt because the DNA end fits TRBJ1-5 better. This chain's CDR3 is CASSYPGEADTQHF. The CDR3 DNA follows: TGTGCCAGCAGTTACCCCGGGGAAGCAGATACGCAGCATTTT.